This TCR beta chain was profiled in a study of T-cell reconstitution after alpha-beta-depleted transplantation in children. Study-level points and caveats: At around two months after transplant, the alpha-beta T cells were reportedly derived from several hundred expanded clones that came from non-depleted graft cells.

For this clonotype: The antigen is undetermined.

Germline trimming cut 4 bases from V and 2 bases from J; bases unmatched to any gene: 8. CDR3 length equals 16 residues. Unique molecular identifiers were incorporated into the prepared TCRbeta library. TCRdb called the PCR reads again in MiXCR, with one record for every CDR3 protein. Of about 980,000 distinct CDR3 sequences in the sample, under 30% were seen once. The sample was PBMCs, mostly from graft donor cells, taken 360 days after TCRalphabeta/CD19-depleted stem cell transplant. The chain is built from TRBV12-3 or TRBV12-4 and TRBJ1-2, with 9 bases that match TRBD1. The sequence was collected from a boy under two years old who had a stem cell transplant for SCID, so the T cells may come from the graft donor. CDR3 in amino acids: CASSSRTGDGNYGYTF. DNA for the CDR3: TGTGCCAGCAGTTCCCGGACAGGGGACGGCAACTATGGCTACACCTTC.